This TCR beta chain was sequenced for a study of blood T cell repertoires in COVID-19. Study details: In each case, the material was cDNA or gDNA derived from T cells, B-cell-depleted T cells, or PBMCs.

Trimming took 1 base from V and 9 from J; bases not matched to a gene: 11. The CDR3 is 15 residues long. Germline CDR1 is SGHDN and CDR2 is FVKESK. Measured with immunoSEQ multiplex PCR; TCRdb has only the in-frame clones, and not every one. The table includes about 390,000 clones, over 75% detected once. This clone was observed once. Sequencing was performed on peripheral blood. This clonotype was sampled from a woman aged 55-69 years with COVID-19, enrolled during active disease. The rearrangement uses TRBV14 and TRBJ2-5, with 7 bases fitting TRBD1. CDR3 bases: TGTGCCAGCAGCCAAGGACAGGGTTTCAGGTGGTCCCAGTACTTC. As protein: CASSQGQGFRWSQYF.